A selection of T cell receptor beta chains follows, all from one sample in a study of monozygotic twins with inflammatory bowel disease. TCRdb re-called the 5' RACE reads and gives one entry per CDR3 protein, without DNA. The sample table sets out about 450,000 distinct CDR3 sequences. The sample consisted of blood. The receptors originated from a human donor with ulcerative colitis or Crohn's disease, or a healthy co-twin of an affected twin (not recorded which). Both conserved end residues are part of each CDR3.

J gene | V gene | CDR3 protein
TRBJ1-2 | TRBV27 | CASRPRDRGLYGYTF
TRBJ1-1 | TRBV5-1 | CTSSLGTGNTEAFF
TRBJ2-1 | TRBV19 | CASSIGGPVNEQFF
TRBJ1-1 | TRBV30 | CAWRTGNTEAFF
TRBJ2-7 | TRBV23-1 | CASRGVSYEQYF
TRBJ2-5 | TRBV20-1 | CSAQGRETQYF
TRBJ2-3 | TRBV9 | CASSVGRGGYTDTQYF
TRBJ2-7 | TRBV18 | CASSPDTFYEQYF
TRBJ2-7 | TRBV20-1 | CSASEGLLGNEQYF
TRBJ1-2 | TRBV7-3 | CASSFRDRRVFNYGYTF
TRBJ1-2 | TRBV6-1 | CASRNKPRGQGGYGYTF
TRBJ2-2 | TRBV6-1 | CASSLSGSTWELFF
TRBJ2-1 | TRBV6-2/TRBV6-3 | CASSTGVSNEQFF
TRBJ1-1 | TRBV7-2 | CASSSQGRGNTEAFF
TRBJ1-2 | TRBV6-1 | CASSPSGTGTSHGYTF
TRBJ2-2 | TRBV10-3 | CAISPPSLAGELFF
TRBJ1-1 | TRBV18 | CASSARDGNTEAFF
TRBJ1-1 | TRBV12-3/TRBV12-4 | CASSPAGGLNTEAFF
TRBJ1-6 | TRBV7-6 | CASSLGGTALSSYNSPLHF
TRBJ2-1 | TRBV24-1 | CATSDRAGQGVDEQFF
TRBJ1-5 | TRBV19 | CASSMGSRGSQPQHF
TRBJ2-3 | TRBV4-1 | CASSQSGTGGTDTQYF
TRBJ1-1 | TRBV29-1 | CSVTTGWMNTEAFF